This TCR beta chain was profiled in a study of T cells in Graves' hyperthyroidism and ophthalmopathy (dated by TCRdb to the late 2010s). Study-wide context: Peripheral blood samples were taken at the time of initial diagnosis, prior to any treatment. TCR V-J signatures able to tell the groups apart were searched for in a discovery cohort of 100 patients, of whom 43 had Graves' ophthalmopathy and more than 55 had stable Graves' hyperthyroidism. Whether ophthalmopathy could be predicted prospectively was tested in an independent validation cohort made up of roughly 19 hyperthyroidism patients plus 17 patients who later progressed to ophthalmopathy. For training and testing, the 95 to 100 patients in the discovery cohort were randomly divided in a 7:3 ratio. The study also compared thyroid tissue and blood T-cell repertoires from roughly 6 Graves' hyperthyroidism patients. After blood sampling, hyperthyroidism patients were treated with methimazole at a starting dose of 30 mg daily, and ophthalmopathy patients were treated with high-dose intravenous methylprednisolone. According to the paper, TCR Vbeta CDR3 sequencing was carried out on over 130 peripheral blood samples, which came from under 50 ophthalmopathy, fewer than 80 hyperthyroidism and roughly 17 progressor patients. Study-wide conclusions, independent of this receptor: Blood samples also contained most of the expanded thyroid clonotypes (frequency above 0.001), which suggests that blood repertoires may reflect thyroid immune responses. Sample size was not statistically predetermined, and investigators were not blinded to group allocation. In validation, the model predicted progression to ophthalmopathy a median of roughly 6.5 months before onset, with roughly 70% sensitivity and roughly 79% specificity. A 13 V-J signature model separated ophthalmopathy from stable hyperthyroidism, with roughly 88% sensitivity and 81.08% specificity in cross-validation and 80%/75% in testing.

A note on this clonotype: Its antigen is not yet known. Nothing much larger sits one base from this clone, and base qualities are not available.

Graves' hyperthyroidism was defined as stable when no progression to ophthalmopathy occurred over 18 months of follow-up. Hyperthyroidism patients were aged 18 to 65 years and newly diagnosed, with disease duration of less than 2 months. The study excluded patients with uncontrolled infections, other autoimmune diseases, pregnancy or lactation. Diagnoses relied on clinical symptoms, serum thyroxine and TRAb, thyroid ultrasound and orbital computed tomography. PBMCs were separated from roughly 10 ml of fresh peripheral blood using Ficoll-Paque density gradient centrifugation. Trizol reagent was used to extract total RNA, and RNA quality was then checked on an Agilent 2100 Bioanalyzer. TCR beta CDR3 regions were amplified from RNA transcripts. The first round of RT-PCR for the TCR CDR3 was performed with the HTBI primer set and the Qiagen OneStep RT-PCR kit. A second multiplex PCR round built the libraries, followed by size selection and purification. Libraries were sequenced paired-end with 100 bp reads on an Illumina HiSeq2000. In the paper's pipeline: SOAPnuke was used to process the raw data, throwing out any read that contained adapters or uncalled bases, had a mean Phred below 15, or lacked an exact constant-primer or identifier match. High-quality paired reads were merged with COPE v1.2.5, and unique nucleotide sequences were defined as clonotypes. MiTCR v1.1 was used to align clonotypes to the IMGT TRBV, TRBD and TRBJ reference segments. Analysis was restricted to V-J combinations with a frequency above 0.0001, which covered roughly 99% of repertoires. The TCS score was defined as the ratio of F50 (clonal expansion) to E x V (chaos), calculated using BLOSUM62-based TCRdist between CDR3 peptides within each V-J. Welch's t-statistics and random forest reduced fewer than 600 V-J features to roughly 13, which were used in a naive Bayes classifier (R e1071). TCRdb itself trimmed the public reads at Q25 with fastp, ran MiXCR and retained productive beta chains. Each entry merges the rows of one CDR3 protein and shows their most common DNA and genes. Clone size and V and J calls follow TCRdb, not the original study. For this sample the table gives 650,000 to 700,000 distinct CDR3 sequences, of which 15% to 20% were detected only once. The top ten hold about a sixth of the sample.

Cut back by 3 bases and 3 bases, the V and J ends lie 12 bases apart. Reading the germline V gene gives CDR1 SNHLY and CDR2 FYNNEI. CDR3 length: 15 amino acids, cysteine to phenylalanine. Only the CDR3 portion is preserved as DNA: 45 bases, with reading frame beginning at the first base. The clonotype was recovered from a man aged 50-59 years with Graves' hyperthyroidism. Sequencing was carried out using blood. This sequence uses TRBV2 and TRBJ1-5, with an unclear D gene assignment. The CDR3 protein sequence reads: CASSDPGFANQPQHF. Read as DNA, the sequence is TGTGCCAGCAGTGACCCCGGGTTTGCCAATCAGCCCCAGCATTTT.